This entry concerns a single T cell receptor (beta chain). As yet, its antigen is unknown. The iRepertoire nested amplicon-rescue multiplex PCR amplified TCR alpha and beta CDR3s from RNA. In TCRdb, the multiplex PCR reads were re-called with MiXCR into one record per CDR3 protein. The sample lists more than 300,000 distinct CDR3 sequences, around 45% seen once, with around 12% in the top ten. Germline CDR1 and CDR2: SEHNR and FQNEAQ (reference sequence). The V end lost 10 bases, the J end lost 0 bases, and 16 bases lay between the germline ends. The CDR3 contains 16 residues. The record originates from a study of glioma-infiltrating T cells. Overall study: WHO grade II oligodendrogliomas or astrocytomas, plus non-recurrent WHO grade IV glioblastomas, were sampled. Sequencing aimed for about 4- to 10-fold coverage of about a million peripheral T cells.

Study outcomes and limitations: Very few CDR3 sequences were shared between tissue and blood. Patients with low tissue-blood divergence carried a signature set of shared blood CDR3 motifs.

The rearrangement uses TRBV7-9 and TRBJ2-6; possible D gene TRBD1, 6 bases. Sequencing used glioma tissue, nonneoplastic brain tissue, or PBMCs (not recorded which). The TCR sequence derives from a human donor with low-grade glioma or glioblastoma, undergoing nonglioma brain surgery, or in good health (not recorded which). The CDR3 nucleotides read TGTGCCATCCCGACAGGAATTTTCTCTGGGGCCAACGTCCTGACTTTC. This encodes CAIPTGIFSGANVLTF.